This TCR beta chain was identified during a study of cytomegalovirus exposure and HLA in healthy donors. Study summary: Of some 410 genotyped donors, 80% to 85% grouped in the Caucasian-associated ancestry cluster.

On this clone itself: What it binds is not known.

V lost 5 bases and J lost 8; bases outside the gene matches: 13. Germline V gene sequence: CDR1 SGHRS, CDR2 YFSETQ. This CDR3 is built from 16 residues. Findings and caveats of the study: Among donors in an Asian-associated ancestry cluster, a later analysis reportedly found fewer N-insertions than the roughly 680-donor mean. In a later analysis, common viral pathogens appeared linked to several of the most significant clusters.

Use of 60 Vbeta and 13 Jbeta primers characterized the PCR. The data were produced by immunoSEQ multiplex PCR, yet TCRdb's version contains in-frame clones alone and is incomplete. Altogether roughly 120,000 clones are present, about two thirds being singletons, with the ten largest covering just over 8%. The sample was PBMCs. This clonotype originated in a woman aged 40 to 49 in good health and CMV-seropositive. The chain joins TRBV5-1 to TRBJ2-1; 10 nucleotides line up with TRBD2. The CDR3 sequence: CASSPERGGRRYEQFF. CDR3 nucleotide sequence: TGCGCCAGCAGTCCCGAGCGGGGGGGCCGTCGGTATGAGCAGTTCTTC.